This T cell receptor beta chain is drawn from a study of blood T cells in healthy people across ages. General study results and limits: Older individuals had lower TCR beta diversity per million T cells (the decline was roughly linear). Naive and antigen-experienced cells could not be conclusively compared, given unsorted PBMCs.

Using a J-beta primer mix together with a sample-barcoded 5' primer, a second PCR was run for about 6 to 11 cycles. Each cDNA molecule was tagged by a template-switch adaptor with 12 random nucleotides. A minimum of 2.5 million CDR3-containing paired-end reads was obtained for each sample. TCRdb analysed the 5' RACE reads with MiXCR anew, one entry per CDR3 protein. The sample lists 1,800,000 or so distinct CDR3 sequences; approximately 39% were seen once. A remark on this clonotype: As yet, its antigen is unknown.

The receptor's source is a human donor in good health. Material for sequencing was blood.

Written as DNA, the CDR3 is TGTGCCAGCAGCCTCCAGACTAGCGGGGGTTCCTACAATGAGCAGTTCTTC. This sequence encodes CASSLQTSGGSYNEQFF. J is TRBJ2-1 and V is TRBV3-1; 12 bases fit TRBD2. Per germline, CDR1 LGHDT and CDR2 YNNKEL (reference sequence). The CDR3 has 17 amino acids. V shed 4 bases and J 1 base; nucleotides not matched to a gene: 5.